This T cell receptor beta chain was observed in a study of T cells in Graves' hyperthyroidism and ophthalmopathy. Findings and caveats of the study: Model-based prediction identified ophthalmopathy a median approximately 6 months prior to its onset.

RNA transcripts provided the source from which TCR beta CDR3 regions were amplified. An initial round of RT-PCR targeting the TCR CDR3 relied on the HTBI primer set. TCRdb used MiXCR to reprocess the multiplex PCR reads, holding one entry per CDR3 protein. Here the sample spans about 420,000 distinct CDR3 sequences, about 15% being singletons. On this clonotype: Its antigen is unknown.

Germline V CDR1 and CDR2: MGHRA, YSYEKL. V lost 5 bases, J lost 4 bases, and 11 bases lay in between. The CDR3 sequence is 14 residues long. The chain is built from TRBV4-1 and TRBJ2-2, with no clear D. The source material was blood. This TCR was sampled from a woman younger than 30 with Graves' hyperthyroidism. This CDR3 reads CASSAPRGTGELFF. In DNA, the CDR3 is TGCGCCAGCAGCGCCCCTAGAGGCACCGGGGAGCTGTTTTTT.